One sample yielded the 6 T cell receptor beta chains listed below, sequenced in a study of blood T cell repertoires in COVID-19. Here immunoSEQ multiplex PCR was the method, and the copy in TCRdb shows in-frame clones only, minus some. Among more than 95,000 clones listed, about 89% were seen once. Sequencing was performed on peripheral blood. The source of these receptors is a human donor in a cohort sampled during active COVID-19.

This sequence joins TRBV28 and TRBJ2-1, with TRBD2 matching over 10 bases. The CDR3 extends over 15 amino acids. The germline V gene encodes CDR1 MDHEN and CDR2 SYDVKM. J was trimmed by 2 bases and V by 4 bases; bases with no gene match: 2. Here the CDR3 DNA reads TGTGCCAGCAGTTCGACTAGCGGGCCCTACAATGAGCAGTTCTTC. This codes for CASSSTSGPYNEQFF.

The chain employs TRBV5-5 and TRBJ1-3; D is unclear. V was trimmed by 1 base and J by 7 bases, leaving 15 bases between them. Germline CDR1 is SGHKS and CDR2 is YYEKEE (reference sequence). The CDR3 consists of 15 residues. DNA for the CDR3: TGTGCCAGCAGCTTGCAGGACGGGGTCGTGAACACCATATATTTT. Residues: CASSLQDGVVNTIYF.

This CDR3 reads CATSTGNTGELFF. The CDR3 DNA sequence: TGTGCCACCTCGACGGGGAACACCGGGGAGCTGTTTTTT. This rearrangement joins TRBV12-3 or TRBV12-4 to TRBJ2-2; D is ambiguous. Deletions cut 10 bases from V and 1 base from J, with 10 bases between. The CDR3 sequence is 13 residues long.

The chain is built from TRBV6-1 and TRBJ1-4; unclear D gene. The germline V gene encodes CDR1 MNHNS and CDR2 SASEGT. The CDR3 is 14 residues long. V was trimmed by 2 bases and J by 2 bases, leaving 6 bases between them. The CDR3 reads CASSESVTNEKLFF. The CDR3 DNA reads TGTGCCAGCAGTGAATCGGTGACTAATGAAAAACTGTTTTTT.

The chain carries TRBV18 and TRBJ1-5, with TRBD1 matching over 7 bases. The CDR3 consists of 17 residues. The V and J ends lost 4 bases and 0 bases, in that order; junction bases with no gene match: 9. Per the germline V gene, CDR1 is KGHSH and CDR2 is LQKENI. The CDR3 protein is CASSLSLTGNSNQPQHF. CDR3 DNA sequence: TGTGCCAGCTCACTTTCACTGACAGGGAATAGCAATCAGCCCCAGCATTTT.

This clone has a single count. The V call is TRBV6-5, the J call TRBJ1-5; 7 bases agree with TRBD1. Germline V CDR1 and CDR2: MNHEY, SVGAGI. Trimming cost V 8 bases and J 8 bases; bases outside gene matches: 15. The CDR3 length is 15 residues. The CDR3, as DNA: TGTGCCAGCCCACCTGCGGGACAGTTCTTGGAGCCCCAGCATTTT. This translates into CASPPAGQFLEPQHF.